This section outlines one T cell receptor beta chain sequence together with its context. A much larger clone lies a single base off, so this may be a read error. Primers used in a second PCR of roughly 7 to 12 cycles were a sample-barcoded 5' primer and a J-beta primer mix. Each cDNA was tagged by a template-switch adaptor containing 12 random nucleotides. TCRdb re-derived calls from the 5' RACE reads in MiXCR, one entry per CDR3 protein. The table shows over a million distinct CDR3 sequences, with 40% to 50% occurring only once. Drawing of peripheral blood yielded about 10 milliliters from each donor. Total RNA, at least 6 micrograms per sample, came from PBMCs. CDR1 SGHRS and CDR2 YFSETQ come from the germline V gene. CDR3 length equals 18 residues. This record belongs to a study of blood T cells in healthy people across ages.

Specimen: blood. The clonotype originates from a woman aged 18-29 years in good health. V usage is TRBV5-1 and J usage is TRBJ2-5, with 10 bases identical to TRBD2. The DNA matches TRBJ2-1 better at its end, which makes the J call doubtful. The CDR3 nucleotides read TGCGCCAGCAGCTTGCCCCCAGCGGGAGGGCCAGGAAGAGAGACCCAGTTCTTC. This translates into CASSLPPAGGPGRETQFF.